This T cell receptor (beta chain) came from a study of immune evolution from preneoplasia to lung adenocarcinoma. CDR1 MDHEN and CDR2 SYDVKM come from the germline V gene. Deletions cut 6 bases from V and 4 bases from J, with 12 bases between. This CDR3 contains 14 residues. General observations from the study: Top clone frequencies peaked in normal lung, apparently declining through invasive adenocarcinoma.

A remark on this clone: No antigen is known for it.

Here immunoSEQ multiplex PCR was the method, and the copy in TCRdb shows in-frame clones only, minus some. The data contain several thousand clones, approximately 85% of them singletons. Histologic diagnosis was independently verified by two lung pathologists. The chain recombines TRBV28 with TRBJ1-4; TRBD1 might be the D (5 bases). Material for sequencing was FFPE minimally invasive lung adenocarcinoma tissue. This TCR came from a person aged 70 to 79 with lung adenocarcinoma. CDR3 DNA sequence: TGTGCCAGCAGCAAGGGGCAGTATAATGAAAAACTGTTTTTT. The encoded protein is CASSKGQYNEKLFF.